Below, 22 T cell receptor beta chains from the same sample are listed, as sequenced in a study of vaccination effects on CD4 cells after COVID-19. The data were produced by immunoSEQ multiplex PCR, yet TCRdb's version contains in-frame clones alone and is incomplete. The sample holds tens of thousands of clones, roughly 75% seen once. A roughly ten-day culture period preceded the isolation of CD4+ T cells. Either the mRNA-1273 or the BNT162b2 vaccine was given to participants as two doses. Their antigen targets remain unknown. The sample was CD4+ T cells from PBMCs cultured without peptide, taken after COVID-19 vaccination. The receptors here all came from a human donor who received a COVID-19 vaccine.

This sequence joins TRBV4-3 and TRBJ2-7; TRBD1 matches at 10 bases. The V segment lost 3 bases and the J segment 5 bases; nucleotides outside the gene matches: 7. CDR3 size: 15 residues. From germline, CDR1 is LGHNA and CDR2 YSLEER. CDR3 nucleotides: TGCGCCAGCAGCCAGTTGGACAGGGGGTTTGACGAGCAGTACGTC. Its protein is CASSQLDRGFDEQYV.

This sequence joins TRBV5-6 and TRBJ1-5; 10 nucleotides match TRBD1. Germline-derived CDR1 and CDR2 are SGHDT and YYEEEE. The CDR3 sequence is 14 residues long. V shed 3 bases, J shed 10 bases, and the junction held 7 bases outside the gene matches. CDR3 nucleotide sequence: TGTGCCAGCAGCTGGACAGGGGGGTTGACCCCCCAGCATTTT. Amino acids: CASSWTGGLTPQHF.

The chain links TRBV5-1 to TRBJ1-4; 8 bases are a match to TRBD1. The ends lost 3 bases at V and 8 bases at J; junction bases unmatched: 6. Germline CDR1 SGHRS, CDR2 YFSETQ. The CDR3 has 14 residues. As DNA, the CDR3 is TGCGCCAGCAGCTCCCGACAGGGGAGCGAAAAACTGTTTTTT. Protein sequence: CASSSRQGSEKLFF.

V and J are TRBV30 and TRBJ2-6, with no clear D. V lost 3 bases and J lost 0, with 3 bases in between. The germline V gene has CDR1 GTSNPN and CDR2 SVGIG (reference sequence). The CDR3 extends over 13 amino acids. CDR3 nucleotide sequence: TGTGCCTGGAGGATCTCTGGGGCCAACGTCCTGACTTTC. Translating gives CAWRISGANVLTF. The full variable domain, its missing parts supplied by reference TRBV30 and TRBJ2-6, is SQTIHQWPATLVQPVGSPLSLECTVEGTSNPNLYWYRQAAGRGLQLLFYSVGIGQISSEVPQNLSASRPQDRQFILSSKKLLLSDSGFYLCAWRISGANVLTFGAGSRLTVL.

The CDR3 loop is CSVDSGSDRAYTEAFF. The CDR3 DNA follows: TGCAGCGTGGACTCGGGCAGCGACAGGGCTTACACTGAAGCTTTCTTT. The V call is TRBV29-1, the J call TRBJ1-1; 7 bases are a match to TRBD1. This CDR3 has 16 residues. Germline V gene lookup returns CDR1 SQVTM and CDR2 ANQGSEA. V lost 6 bases and J lost 3; bases outside the gene matches: 16.

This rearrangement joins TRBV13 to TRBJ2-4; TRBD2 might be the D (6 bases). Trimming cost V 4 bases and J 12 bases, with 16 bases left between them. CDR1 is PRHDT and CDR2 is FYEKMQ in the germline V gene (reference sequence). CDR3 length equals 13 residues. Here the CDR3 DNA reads TGTGCCAGCAGCTCCTCCGGGACTCCGCGTCAGTACTTC. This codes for CASSSSGTPRQYF.

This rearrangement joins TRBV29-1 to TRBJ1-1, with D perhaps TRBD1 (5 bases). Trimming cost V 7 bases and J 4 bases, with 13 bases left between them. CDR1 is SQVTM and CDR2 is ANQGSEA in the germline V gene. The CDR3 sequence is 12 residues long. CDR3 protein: CSARDLGTEAFF. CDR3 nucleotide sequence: TGCAGCGCTCGGGACCTGGGCACTGAAGCTTTCTTT.

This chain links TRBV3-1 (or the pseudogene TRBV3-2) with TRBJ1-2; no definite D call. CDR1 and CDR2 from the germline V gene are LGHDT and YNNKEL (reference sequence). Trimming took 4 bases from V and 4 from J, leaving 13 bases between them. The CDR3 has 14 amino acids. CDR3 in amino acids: CASSPMDGSYGYTF. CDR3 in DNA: TGTGCCAGCAGCCCAATGGACGGATCCTATGGCTACACCTTC.

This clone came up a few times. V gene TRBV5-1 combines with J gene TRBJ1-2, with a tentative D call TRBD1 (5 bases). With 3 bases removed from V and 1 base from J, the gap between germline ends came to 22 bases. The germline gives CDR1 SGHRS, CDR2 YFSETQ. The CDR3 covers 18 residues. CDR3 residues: CASSSRGGRASNNYGYTF. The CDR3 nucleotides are TGCGCCAGCAGCTCCCGGGGAGGCAGGGCCTCTAATAACTATGGCTACACCTTC.

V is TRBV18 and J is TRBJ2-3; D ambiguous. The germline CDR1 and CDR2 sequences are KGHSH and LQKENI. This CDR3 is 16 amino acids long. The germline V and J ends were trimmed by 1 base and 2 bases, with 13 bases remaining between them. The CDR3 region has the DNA TGTGCCAGCTCACCACTAGTACAGATTGACACAGATACGCAGTATTTT. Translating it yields CASSPLVQIDTDTQYF.

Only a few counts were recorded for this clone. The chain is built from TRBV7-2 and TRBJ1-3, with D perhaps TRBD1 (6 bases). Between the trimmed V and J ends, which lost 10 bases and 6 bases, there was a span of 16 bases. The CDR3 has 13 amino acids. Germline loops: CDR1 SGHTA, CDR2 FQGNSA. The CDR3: CATQAGGANTIYF. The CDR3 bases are TGTGCCACACAGGCGGGGGGCGCAAACACCATATATTTT. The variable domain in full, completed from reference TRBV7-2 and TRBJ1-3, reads GAGVSQSPSNKVTEKGKDVELRCDPISGHTALYWYRQSLGQGLEFLIYFQGNSAPDKSGLPSDRFSAERTGGSVSTLTIQRTQQEDSAVYLCATQAGGANTIYFGEGSWLTVV.

CDR3 nucleotides: TGTGCCACCAGTGGGGCAGGGAACACCGGGGAGCTGTTTTTT. Its translation is CATSGAGNTGELFF. The chain has TRBV24-1 and TRBJ2-2, with D uncertain. The CDR3 totals 14 residues. Per the germline V gene, CDR1 is KGHDR and CDR2 is SFDVKD. Trimming took 5 bases from V and 1 from J, leaving 7 bases between them.

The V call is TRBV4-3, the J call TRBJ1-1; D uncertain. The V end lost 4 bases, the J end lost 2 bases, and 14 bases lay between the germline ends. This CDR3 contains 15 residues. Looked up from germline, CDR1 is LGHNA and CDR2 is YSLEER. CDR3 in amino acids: CASSRIQSSNTEAFF. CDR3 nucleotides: TGCGCCAGCAGCCGCATACAGAGCTCAAACACTGAAGCTTTCTTT.

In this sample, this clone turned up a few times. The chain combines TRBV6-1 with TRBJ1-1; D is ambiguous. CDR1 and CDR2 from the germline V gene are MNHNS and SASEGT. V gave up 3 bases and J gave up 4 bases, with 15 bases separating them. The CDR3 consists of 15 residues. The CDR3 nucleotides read TGTGCCAGCAGTGATGGCGACCGGGCGGGCACTGAAGCTTTCTTT. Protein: CASSDGDRAGTEAFF.

The CDR3 DNA sequence: TGTGCCACCAGTGGGGGCTCCGGCGCTGAAGCTTTCTTT. This gives the protein CATSGGSGAEAFF. The chain couples TRBV24-1 to TRBJ1-1, with D maybe TRBD1 (5 bases). This CDR3 comprises 13 residues. CDR1 and CDR2 (germline): KGHDR, SFDVKD. The V end was cut by 5 bases, the J end by 6 bases, with 12 bases between.

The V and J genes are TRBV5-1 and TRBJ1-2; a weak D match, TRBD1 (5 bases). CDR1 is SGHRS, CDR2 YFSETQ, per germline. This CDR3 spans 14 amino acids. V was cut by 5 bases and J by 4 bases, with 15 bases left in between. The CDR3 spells CASSRDAQGYGYTF. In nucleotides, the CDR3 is TGCGCCAGCAGTAGGGACGCTCAGGGCTATGGCTACACCTTC.

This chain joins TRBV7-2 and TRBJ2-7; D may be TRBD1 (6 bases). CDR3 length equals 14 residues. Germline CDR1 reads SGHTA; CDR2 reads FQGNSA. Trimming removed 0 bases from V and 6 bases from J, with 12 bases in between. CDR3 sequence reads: CASSLAGRGAEQYV. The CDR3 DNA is TGTGCCAGCAGCTTAGCCGGCAGGGGTGCCGAGCAGTACGTC.

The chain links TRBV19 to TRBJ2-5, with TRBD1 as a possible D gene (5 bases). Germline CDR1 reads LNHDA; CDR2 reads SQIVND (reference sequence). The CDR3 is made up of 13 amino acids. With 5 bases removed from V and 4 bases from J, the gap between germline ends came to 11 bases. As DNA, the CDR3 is TGTGCCAGTAGTCTATGGGGCGGAGAGACCCAGTACTTC. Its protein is CASSLWGGETQYF. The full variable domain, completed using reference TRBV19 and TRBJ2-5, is DGGITQSPKYLFRKEGQNVTLSCEQNLNHDAMYWYRQDPGQGLRLIYYSQIVNDFQKGDIAEGYSVSREKKESFPLTVTSAQKNPTAFYLCASSLWGGETQYFGPGTRLLVL.

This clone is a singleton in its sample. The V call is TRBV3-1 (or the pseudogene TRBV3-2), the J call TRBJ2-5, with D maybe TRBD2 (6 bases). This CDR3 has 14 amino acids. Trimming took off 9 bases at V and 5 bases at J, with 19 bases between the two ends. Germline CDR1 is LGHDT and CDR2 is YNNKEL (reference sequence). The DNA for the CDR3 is TGTGCCAGTACTAGTCGGGGGTCGGATGAGACCCAGTACTTC. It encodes CASTSRGSDETQYF.

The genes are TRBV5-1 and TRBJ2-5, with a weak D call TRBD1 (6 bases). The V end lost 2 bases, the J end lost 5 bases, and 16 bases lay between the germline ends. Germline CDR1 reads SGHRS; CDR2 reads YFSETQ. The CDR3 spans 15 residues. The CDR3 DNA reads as TGCGCCAGCAGCTTATCCGGGACACGAGGGGAGACCCAGTACTTC. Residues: CASSLSGTRGETQYF.

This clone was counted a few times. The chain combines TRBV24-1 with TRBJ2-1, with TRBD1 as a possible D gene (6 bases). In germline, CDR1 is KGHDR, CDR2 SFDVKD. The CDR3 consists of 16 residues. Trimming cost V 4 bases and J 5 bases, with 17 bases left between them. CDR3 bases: TGTGCCACCAGTGACAGGACAGCGTCGATCGACAATGAGCAGTTCTTC. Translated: CATSDRTASIDNEQFF.

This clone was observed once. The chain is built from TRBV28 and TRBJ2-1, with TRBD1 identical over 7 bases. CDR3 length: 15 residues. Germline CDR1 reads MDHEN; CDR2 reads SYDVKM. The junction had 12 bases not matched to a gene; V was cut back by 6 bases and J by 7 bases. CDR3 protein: CASSRNDRARNEQFF. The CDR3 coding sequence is TGTGCCAGCAGCCGAAACGACAGGGCCCGTAATGAGCAGTTCTTC.